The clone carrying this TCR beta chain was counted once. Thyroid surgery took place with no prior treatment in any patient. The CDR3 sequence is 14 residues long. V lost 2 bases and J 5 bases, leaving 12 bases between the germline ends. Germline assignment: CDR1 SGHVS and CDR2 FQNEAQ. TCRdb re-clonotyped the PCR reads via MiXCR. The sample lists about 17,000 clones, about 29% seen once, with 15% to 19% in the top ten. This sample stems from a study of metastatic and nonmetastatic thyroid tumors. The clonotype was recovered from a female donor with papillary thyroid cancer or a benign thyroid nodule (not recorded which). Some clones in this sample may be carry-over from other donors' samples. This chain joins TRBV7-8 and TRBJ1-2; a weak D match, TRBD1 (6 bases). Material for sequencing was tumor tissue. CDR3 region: CASSLQGTMYGYTF. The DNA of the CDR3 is TGTGCCAGCAGCTTACAGGGGACTATGTATGGCTACACCTTC.